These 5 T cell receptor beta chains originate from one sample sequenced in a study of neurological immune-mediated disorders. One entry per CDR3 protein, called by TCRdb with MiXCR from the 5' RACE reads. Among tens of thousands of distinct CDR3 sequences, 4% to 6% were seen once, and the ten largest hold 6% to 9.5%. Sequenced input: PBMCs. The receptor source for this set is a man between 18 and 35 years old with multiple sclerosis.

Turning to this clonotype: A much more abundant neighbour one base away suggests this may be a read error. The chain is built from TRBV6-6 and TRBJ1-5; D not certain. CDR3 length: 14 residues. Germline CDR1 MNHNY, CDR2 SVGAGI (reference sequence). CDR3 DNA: TGTGCCAGCAGGAGAGAGGATCCCAATCTGCCCCAGCATTTT. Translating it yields CASRREDPNLPQHF.

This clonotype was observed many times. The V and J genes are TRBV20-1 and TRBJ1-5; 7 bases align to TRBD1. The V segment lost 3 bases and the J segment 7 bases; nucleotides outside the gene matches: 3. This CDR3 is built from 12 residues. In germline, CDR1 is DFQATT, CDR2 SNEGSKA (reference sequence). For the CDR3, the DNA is TGCAGTGCTAGCGACAGGGAACAGCCCCAGCATTTT. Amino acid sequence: CSASDREQPQHF.

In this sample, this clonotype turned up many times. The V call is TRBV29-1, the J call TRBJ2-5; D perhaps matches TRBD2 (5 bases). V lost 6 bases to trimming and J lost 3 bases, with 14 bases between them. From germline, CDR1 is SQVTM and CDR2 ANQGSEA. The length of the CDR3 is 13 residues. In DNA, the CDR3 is TGCAGCGTCTATCGACGGACTGAAGAGACCCAGTACTTC. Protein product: CSVYRRTEETQYF.

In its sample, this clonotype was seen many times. In DNA form, the CDR3 reads TGCAGCGTGGAGGCAGGTTTGAACACTGAAGCTTTCTTT. Its translation: CSVEAGLNTEAFF. The chain carries TRBV29-1 and TRBJ1-1; D gene ambiguous. Trimming pared 6 bases from V and 0 bases from J, leaving 11 bases between. This CDR3 comprises 13 residues. Germline V gives CDR1 SQVTM, CDR2 ANQGSEA.

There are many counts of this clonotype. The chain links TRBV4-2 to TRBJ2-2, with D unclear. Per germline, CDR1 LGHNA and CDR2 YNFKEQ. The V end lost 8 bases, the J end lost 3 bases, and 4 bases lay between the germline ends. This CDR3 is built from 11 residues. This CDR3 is CASGDTGELFF. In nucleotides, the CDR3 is TGTGCCAGCGGGGACACCGGGGAGCTGTTTTTT.